Each of the 32 T cell receptor beta chains below was sequenced from the same sample in a study of control samples from healthy donors and cancer patients. Here immunoSEQ multiplex PCR was the method, and the copy in TCRdb shows in-frame clones only, minus some. The table records roughly 120,000 clones, roughly 89% of them present only once. The sequenced sample was blood. Receptor source: a man aged 30-40 years in good health.

The chain joins TRBV12-3 or TRBV12-4 to TRBJ2-3, with 7 bases lining up with TRBD1. This CDR3 comprises 13 residues. The junction had 2 bases not matched to a gene; V was cut back by 6 bases and J by 2 bases. The CDR3 DNA is TGTGCCAGCAGCAGGGGGTTCACAGATACGCAGTATTTT. Amino acids: CASSRGFTDTQYF.

This rearrangement joins TRBV5-1 to TRBJ2-2, with D possibly TRBD1 on 7 matching bases. CDR1 is SGHRS and CDR2 is YFSETQ in the germline V gene. The CDR3 is 18 amino acids. V was shortened by 0 bases and J by 4 bases, with 19 bases between the two germline ends. CDR3: CASSLVAFRGAPTGELFF. The CDR3 coding sequence is TGCGCCAGCAGCTTGGTGGCTTTCAGGGGGGCGCCCACCGGGGAGCTGTTTTTT.

The chain has TRBV21-1 and TRBJ1-2; the table names TRBD1, a call not compared with the DNA. TRBV21-1 is deemed a pseudogene. The CDR3 is 15 amino acids. In nucleotides, the CDR3 is TGTGCCAGCAGCGCTCATCGGGACAGGTTCGGGGGCTACACCTTC. This encodes CASSAHRDRFGGYTF.

Worth noting for this clone: Since the CDR3 does not end with the conserved phenylalanine or tryptophan, this likely comes from a read error. The DNA is omitted, as the CDR3 cannot be located on it reliably, and the CDR3 follows TCRdb's listing. The V call is TRBV14, the J call TRBJ1-1; the listed D gene, TRBD1, was not tested against the DNA. Looked up from germline, CDR1 is SGHDN and CDR2 is FVKESK. The CDR3 comprises 14 residues, both ends counted. The CDR3 loop reads CASSGLLRDRERQL.

The chain couples TRBV6-5 to TRBJ1-2; 11 bases match TRBD1. There are 14 residues in the CDR3. Germline CDR1 reads MNHEY; CDR2 reads SVGAGI. The ends lost 7 bases at V and 8 bases at J; junction bases unmatched: 9. The DNA of the CDR3 is TGTGCCAGCACCAGGGGACAGGGGGTTTACGGCTACACCTTC. It yields the protein CASTRGQGVYGYTF.

J is TRBJ1-1 and V is TRBV11-2; D gene unclear. With 1 base removed from V and 8 bases from J, the gap between germline ends came to 5 bases. This CDR3 is 11 amino acids long. Per the germline V gene, CDR1 is SGHAT and CDR2 is FQNNGV. The chain's CDR3 is CASSLGAEAFF. The CDR3 DNA reads as TGTGCCAGCAGCTTAGGAGCGGAAGCTTTCTTT.

The genes are TRBV2 and TRBJ1-5; D gene unclear. Between the trimmed V and J ends, which lost 8 bases and 0 bases, there was a span of 5 bases. The germline CDR1 and CDR2 sequences are SNHLY and FYNNEI. This CDR3 contains 12 residues. In DNA form, the CDR3 reads TGTGCCAGCGGGGATAGCAATCAGCCCCAGCATTTT. Amino acids: CASGDSNQPQHF.

The rearrangement uses TRBV15 and TRBJ1-2, with D tentatively TRBD1 (5 bases). Germline V lookup: CDR1 LNHNV, CDR2 YYDKDF (reference sequence). The V and J ends lost 5 bases and 4 bases respectively, with 14 bases between them. The CDR3 covers 14 residues. The CDR3 protein is CATSSQEGAYGYTF. The CDR3 DNA follows: TGTGCCACCAGCTCCCAGGAAGGGGCCTATGGCTACACCTTC.

This sequence joins TRBV11-2 and TRBJ1-3; D not certain. V lost 1 base and J lost 0, with 7 bases in between. CDR1 SGHAT and CDR2 FQNNGV come from the germline V gene. The CDR3 is made up of 15 amino acids. CDR3 in DNA: TGTGCCAGCAGCTTAGTTGGGTTCTCTGGAAACACCATATATTTT. This translates into CASSLVGFSGNTIYF.

The genes are TRBV29-1 and TRBJ1-1; TRBD1 might be the D (5 bases). Looked up from germline, CDR1 is SQVTM and CDR2 is ANQGSEA. This CDR3 spans 12 amino acids. V was cut by 5 bases and J by 3 bases, with 10 bases left in between. The CDR3: CSVLRGDTEAFF. The DNA for the CDR3 is TGCAGCGTTCTAAGAGGGGACACTGAAGCTTTCTTT.

The CDR3 spells CASSDRRNNYGYTF. CDR3 bases: TGCGCCAGCAGTGATAGACGGAACAACTATGGCTACACCTTC. The V call is TRBV10-1, the J call TRBJ1-2; D not certain. The CDR3 is 14 residues long. Germline lookup yields CDR1 WNHNN and CDR2 SYGVQD (reference sequence). With 3 bases removed from V and 2 bases from J, the gap between germline ends came to 10 bases.

This rearrangement joins TRBV20-1 to TRBJ1-6, with 7 bases fitting TRBD1. This CDR3 comprises 15 residues. Germline V lookup: CDR1 DFQATT, CDR2 SNEGSKA (reference sequence). Germline trimming cut 3 bases from V and 7 bases from J; bases unmatched to any gene: 9. The DNA for the CDR3 is TGCAGTGCTAGTGACCGGGACAGCGCAAATTCACCCCTCCACTTT. Translation: CSASDRDSANSPLHF.

The gene calls are TRBV9 and TRBJ1-1; perhaps TRBD1 as D (6 bases). CDR3 size: 15 residues. V gave up 4 bases and J gave up 1 base, with 14 bases separating them. Germline V lookup: CDR1 SGDLS, CDR2 YYNGEE. The CDR3 region is CASSPRGGRNTEAFF. CDR3 in DNA: TGTGCCAGCAGCCCAAGGGGGGGGAGGAACACTGAAGCTTTCTTT.

The rearrangement links TRBV30 to TRBJ1-2; D perhaps matches TRBD1 (6 bases). The V gene lost 3 bases and the J gene lost 1 base, with 9 bases spanning the gap. The CDR3 sequence is 13 residues long. Germline values: CDR1 GTSNPN, CDR2 SVGIG (reference sequence). The CDR3 region has the DNA TGTGCCTGGAGGACAGGAGATAACTATGGCTACACCTTC. Protein product: CAWRTGDNYGYTF.

J is TRBJ1-1 and V is TRBV28; D not certain. Germline CDR1 reads MDHEN; CDR2 reads SYDVKM. The CDR3 has 14 amino acids. The V end was cut by 5 bases, the J end by 1 base, with 11 bases between. This CDR3 reads CASSLTTGNTEAFF. In nucleotides, the CDR3 is TGTGCCAGCAGTCTCACGACGGGGAACACTGAAGCTTTCTTT.

This sequence joins TRBV5-1 and TRBJ1-5; no firm D call. Germline-derived CDR1 and CDR2 are SGHRS and YFSETQ. This CDR3 is 13 amino acids long. V dropped 0 bases and J dropped 7 bases, with 8 bases sitting between them. The CDR3 is CASSLDQNQPQHF. The CDR3 DNA reads as TGCGCCAGCAGCTTGGACCAGAACCAGCCCCAGCATTTT.

V gene TRBV5-4 combines with J gene TRBJ1-1; D not resolved. The CDR3 has 12 amino acids. Trimming took 4 bases from V and 1 from J, leaving 5 bases between them. In germline, CDR1 is SGHNT, CDR2 YYREEE (reference sequence). The CDR3 spells CASSLRNTEAFF. CDR3 coding DNA: TGTGCCAGCAGCCTTCGGAACACTGAAGCTTTCTTT.

This chain links TRBV5-1 with TRBJ1-2; D unresolved. Germline V gene sequence: CDR1 SGHRS, CDR2 YFSETQ. The CDR3 sequence is 11 residues long. Trimming took 0 bases from V and 8 from J, leaving 5 bases between them. The CDR3 spells CASSLGGGYTF. As DNA, the CDR3 is TGCGCCAGCAGCTTGGGCGGAGGCTACACCTTC. The full variable domain, rest sourced from reference TRBV5-1 and TRBJ1-2, is KAGVTQTPRYLIKTRGQQVTLSCSPISGHRSVSWYQQTPGQGLQFLFEYFSETQRNKGNFPGRFSGRQFSNSRSEMNVSTLELGDSALYLCASSLGGGYTFGSGTRLTVV.

The V gene is TRBV3-1 (or the pseudogene TRBV3-2), the J gene TRBJ2-3; possibly TRBD1 or TRBD2 for D (6 bases each). V gave up 4 bases and J gave up 5 bases, with 25 bases separating them. Germline V gene sequence: CDR1 LGHDT, CDR2 YNNKEL (reference sequence). The CDR3 totals 18 residues. CDR3 in amino acids: CASSRTWASRGLVDTQYF. The CDR3 DNA sequence: TGTGCCAGCAGCCGGACCTGGGCTAGCCGGGGGCTGGTAGATACGCAGTATTTT.

The rearrangement links TRBV28 to TRBJ2-3, with a possible D match to TRBD2 (7 bases). The CDR3 covers 15 residues. Per the germline V gene, CDR1 is MDHEN and CDR2 is SYDVKM. V shed 3 bases and J shed 2 bases, with 12 bases lying between them. Written as DNA, the CDR3 is TGTGCCAGCAGTTTCGCGGGGGCCTTCACAGATACGCAGTATTTT. Translating it yields CASSFAGAFTDTQYF.

The CDR3 sequence is CASSVGWGAQETQYF. The CDR3 DNA is TGTGCCAGCAGCGTTGGGTGGGGGGCCCAAGAGACCCAGTACTTC. This chain connects TRBV9 to TRBJ2-5; D is perhaps TRBD1 or TRBD2 (6 bases each). Trimming removed 2 bases from V and 1 base from J, with 12 bases in between. The V gene's germline CDR1 is SGDLS and CDR2 YYNGEE. The CDR3 covers 15 residues.

This sequence joins TRBV7-6 and TRBJ2-6, with D possibly matching TRBD2 (5 bases). This CDR3 is 15 amino acids long. From germline, CDR1 is SGHVS and CDR2 FNYEAQ. Between the trimmed V and J ends, which lost 11 bases and 2 bases, there was a span of 16 bases. In DNA form, the CDR3 reads TGTGCCTCAGGAGGCCTCCCGGCTGGGGCCAACGTCCTGACTTTC. Protein: CASGGLPAGANVLTF.

This clone was counted only a few times. The chain joins TRBV19 to TRBJ1-1; 7 bases align to TRBD1. V gave up 8 bases and J gave up 7 bases; unmatched junction bases: 7. The germline V gene has CDR1 LNHDA and CDR2 SQIVND (reference sequence). CDR3 length: 12 amino acids. CDR3 nucleotide sequence: TGTGCCAGTCGTTTCCGGGACAGTGAAGCTTTCTTT. Its translation is CASRFRDSEAFF.

This chain connects TRBV19 to TRBJ2-7, with D unresolved. The CDR3 runs to 13 residues. Germline V gene data show CDR1 as LNHDA and CDR2 as SQIVND (reference sequence). Trimming left V 7 bases short and J 3 bases short, with 13 bases between. CDR3 residues: CASNPKAGYEQYF. DNA for the CDR3: TGTGCCAGTAACCCTAAGGCAGGCTACGAGCAGTACTTC.

This clone was counted a single time. The J gene is TRBJ2-1, the V gene TRBV29-1, with D maybe TRBD2 (5 bases). V shed 7 bases and J shed 1 base, with 14 bases lying between them. The CDR3 extends over 14 amino acids. Germline V gives CDR1 SQVTM, CDR2 ANQGSEA. The CDR3 sequence: CSALAGVSYNEQFF. CDR3 nucleotides: TGCAGCGCCCTTGCCGGGGTTTCCTACAATGAGCAGTTCTTC.

The chain links TRBV19 to TRBJ1-4; 8 positions match TRBD1. From germline, CDR1 is LNHDA and CDR2 SQIVND (reference sequence). The ends lost 8 bases at V and 7 bases at J; junction bases unmatched: 6. CDR3 length equals 13 residues. The CDR3 bases are TGTGCCAGTGCTGACAGGGGAGTTGAAAAACTGTTTTTT. Protein product: CASADRGVEKLFF.

V is TRBV30 and J is TRBJ1-1; no definite D call. This CDR3 contains 13 residues. V lost 7 bases to trimming and J lost 2 bases, with 14 bases between them. In germline, CDR1 is GTSNPN, CDR2 SVGIG (reference sequence). This chain's CDR3 is CASSGTVNTEAFF. The CDR3 DNA sequence: TGTGCCTCGTCCGGAACAGTTAACACTGAAGCTTTCTTT.

The CDR3 nucleotides are TGCGCCAGCAGCCTCTGGGGACAGGGGAGCGCTGAAGCTTTCTTT. As protein: CASSLWGQGSAEAFF. The chain is built from TRBV4-1 and TRBJ1-1; 10 nucleotides agree with TRBD1. The germline CDR1 and CDR2 sequences are MGHRA and YSYEKL. With 4 bases clipped from V and 6 bases from J, the junction kept 8 bases outside the gene matches. CDR3 size: 15 residues.

The table lists this clone with a few counts. The chain joins TRBV7-9 to TRBJ1-2, with D maybe TRBD1 (5 bases). Germline-derived CDR1 and CDR2 are SEHNR and FQNEAQ (reference sequence). Trimming cost V 4 bases and J 3 bases, with 9 bases left between them. This CDR3 has 13 residues. The CDR3 loop reads CASSYEGDYGYTF. The CDR3, as DNA: TGTGCCAGCAGCTATGAAGGGGACTATGGCTACACCTTC.

J is TRBJ1-2 and V is TRBV6-1, with a possible D match to TRBD1 (5 bases). This CDR3 comprises 13 residues. The V end lost 3 bases, the J end lost 7 bases, and 12 bases lay between the germline ends. Germline V gene data show CDR1 as MNHNS and CDR2 as SASEGT. The CDR3 here is CASSDQDIGGYTF. CDR3 bases: TGTGCCAGCAGTGACCAGGACATTGGTGGCTACACCTTC.

This sequence joins TRBV2 and TRBJ1-1, with D possibly TRBD1 on 5 matching bases. Trimming removed 8 bases at V and 4 bases at J, with 17 bases between. The CDR3 consists of 14 residues. Germline V CDR1 and CDR2: SNHLY, FYNNEI. CDR3 nucleotide sequence: TGTGCCAGCGGTAGGGACTCTAGGGGCACTGAAGCTTTCTTT. This translates into CASGRDSRGTEAFF.

The V gene is TRBV7-9, the J gene TRBJ2-7; 8 positions agree with TRBD1. Germline trimming cut 5 bases from V and 4 bases from J; bases unmatched to any gene: 7. The CDR3 loop spans 14 amino acids. Germline values: CDR1 SEHNR, CDR2 FQNEAQ (reference sequence). CDR3: CASSPGTGPYEQYF. As DNA, the CDR3 is TGTGCCAGCAGCCCCGGGACAGGTCCTTACGAGCAGTACTTC.